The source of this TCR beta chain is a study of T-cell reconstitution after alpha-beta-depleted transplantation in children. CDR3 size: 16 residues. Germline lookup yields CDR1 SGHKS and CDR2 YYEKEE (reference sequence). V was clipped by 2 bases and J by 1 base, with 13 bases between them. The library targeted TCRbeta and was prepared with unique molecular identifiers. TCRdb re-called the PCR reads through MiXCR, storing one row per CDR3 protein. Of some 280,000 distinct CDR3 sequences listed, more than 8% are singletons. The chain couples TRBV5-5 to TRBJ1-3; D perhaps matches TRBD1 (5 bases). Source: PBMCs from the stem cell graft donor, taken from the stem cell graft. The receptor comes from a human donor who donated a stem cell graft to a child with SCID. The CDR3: CASSFGTRVSGNTIYF. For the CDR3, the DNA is TGTGCCAGCAGCTTCGGGACCCGGGTGTCTGGAAACACCATATATTTT.